The entry that follows covers one T cell receptor beta chain sequence. V was pared by 6 bases and J by 3 bases, with 7 bases of the junction left unmatched. The CDR3 extends over 13 amino acids. The germline gives CDR1 SQVTM, CDR2 ANQGSEA. The data stem from a study of shared clonotypes between healthy human individuals. Generated by immunoSEQ multiplex PCR, the TCRdb table keeps only in-frame clones and is missing some. The data hold hundreds of thousands of clones, with roughly 70% observed a single time. The TCR comes from a man younger than 40 in good health. V is TRBV29-1 and J is TRBJ2-7; 8 nucleotides line up with TRBD1. The sequencing input was memory CD4+ T cells sorted from blood. Noted subset: CD45RA-negative fraction. The CDR3 spells CSVVGQGYYEQYF. Here the CDR3 DNA reads TGCAGCGTCGTAGGACAGGGTTACTACGAGCAGTACTTC.